The sequence of this TCR beta chain was determined in a study of control samples from healthy donors and cancer patients. The assay was immunoSEQ multiplex PCR, and TCRdb's table has in-frame clones only and misses some. The sample gives about 71,000 clones, around 92% of which show up once; 19% is in the top ten. Trimming cost V 3 bases and J 0 bases, with 8 bases left between them. Per the germline V gene, CDR1 is SGHVS and CDR2 is FQNEAQ. The CDR3 has 14 residues. Specimen: PBMCs. The clonotype comes from a man aged 60 to 69 with lung cancer. This chain connects TRBV7-8 to TRBJ1-2; D gene unclear. The CDR3 DNA is TGTGCCAGCAGCTTTAACGTAGCTAACTATGGCTACACCTTC. Protein: CASSFNVANYGYTF.